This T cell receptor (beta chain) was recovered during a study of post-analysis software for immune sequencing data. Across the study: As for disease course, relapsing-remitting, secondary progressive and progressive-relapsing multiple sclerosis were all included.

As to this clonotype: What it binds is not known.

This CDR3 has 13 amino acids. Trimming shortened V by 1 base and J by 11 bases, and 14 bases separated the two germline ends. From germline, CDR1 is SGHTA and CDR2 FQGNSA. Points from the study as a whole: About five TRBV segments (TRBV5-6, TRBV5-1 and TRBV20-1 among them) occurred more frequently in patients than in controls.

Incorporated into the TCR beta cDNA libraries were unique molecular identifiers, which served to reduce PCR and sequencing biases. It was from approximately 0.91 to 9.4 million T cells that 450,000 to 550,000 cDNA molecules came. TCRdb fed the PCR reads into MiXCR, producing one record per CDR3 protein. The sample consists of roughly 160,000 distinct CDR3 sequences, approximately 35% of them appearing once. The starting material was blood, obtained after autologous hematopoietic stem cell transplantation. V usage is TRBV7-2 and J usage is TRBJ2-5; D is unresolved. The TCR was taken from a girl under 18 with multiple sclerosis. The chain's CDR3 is CASSLEAALEQYF. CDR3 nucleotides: TGTGCCAGCAGCTTAGAGGCGGCTTTGGAGCAGTACTTC.